These T cell receptor beta chains were read from a single sample in a study of T cells after yellow fever vaccination. TCRdb called the 5' RACE reads again in MiXCR, with one record for every CDR3 protein. The sample consists of about 260,000 distinct CDR3 sequences, over 4.5% of them appearing once. The sequences come from CD4+ T cells sorted from PBMCs, collected on the day of the yellow fever booster vaccination. These receptor sequences come from a man aged 18 to 29 who received the YFV17D yellow fever vaccine. CDR3s include the opening cysteine and the closing phenylalanine or tryptophan.

V gene: TRBV19; J gene: TRBJ2-3; CDR3 protein: CASSSGLAGGSDTQYF
V gene: TRBV7-2; J gene: TRBJ1-6; CDR3 protein: CASSDTLGSPLHF
V gene: TRBV5-1; J gene: TRBJ2-1; CDR3 protein: CASRTSGGVNEQFF
V gene: TRBV28; J gene: TRBJ1-4; CDR3 protein: CASSSGGTNEKLFF
V gene: TRBV21-1; J gene: TRBJ1-4; CDR3 protein: CASSDRRSTNEKLFF
V gene: TRBV5-1; J gene: TRBJ1-4; CDR3 protein: CASSTGQPRNLEKLFF
V gene: TRBV24-1; J gene: TRBJ2-7; CDR3 protein: CATSDPERPYEQYF
V gene: TRBV7-9; J gene: TRBJ2-1; CDR3 protein: CASSFGRGNDNEQFF
V gene: TRBV7-8; J gene: TRBJ2-1; CDR3 protein: CASSPGRGKRNNEQFF
V gene: TRBV28; J gene: TRBJ1-6; CDR3 protein: CASREVNNSPLHF
V gene: TRBV9; J gene: TRBJ1-1; CDR3 protein: CASSVASRATEAFF
V gene: TRBV20-1; J gene: TRBJ2-1; CDR3 protein: CSVLYGGAYNEQFF
V gene: TRBV20-1; J gene: TRBJ1-1; CDR3 protein: CSAKPDRSYTEAFF
V gene: TRBV7-2; J gene: TRBJ1-5; CDR3 protein: CASSLNVRNSNQPQHF
V gene: TRBV9; J gene: TRBJ2-7; CDR3 protein: CASSVAGEGEQYF
V gene: TRBV5-1; J gene: TRBJ2-4; CDR3 protein: CASSLRGDTGAAKNIQYF
V gene: TRBV19; J gene: TRBJ2-3; CDR3 protein: CASSTAQEGTDTQYF
V gene: TRBV6-2/TRBV6-3; J gene: TRBJ1-6; CDR3 protein: CASSYLTANSPLHF
V gene: TRBV10-2; J gene: TRBJ2-4; CDR3 protein: CASGGSATKNIQYF
V gene: TRBV20-1; J gene: TRBJ2-3; CDR3 protein: CSAINGGGRGTDTQYF
V gene: TRBV7-3; J gene: TRBJ2-1; CDR3 protein: CASSLIQGGNEQFF
V gene: TRBV7-8; J gene: TRBJ1-1; CDR3 protein: CASSLGSWTEAFF
V gene: TRBV7-2; J gene: TRBJ2-3; CDR3 protein: CASSREGRGGTDTQYF